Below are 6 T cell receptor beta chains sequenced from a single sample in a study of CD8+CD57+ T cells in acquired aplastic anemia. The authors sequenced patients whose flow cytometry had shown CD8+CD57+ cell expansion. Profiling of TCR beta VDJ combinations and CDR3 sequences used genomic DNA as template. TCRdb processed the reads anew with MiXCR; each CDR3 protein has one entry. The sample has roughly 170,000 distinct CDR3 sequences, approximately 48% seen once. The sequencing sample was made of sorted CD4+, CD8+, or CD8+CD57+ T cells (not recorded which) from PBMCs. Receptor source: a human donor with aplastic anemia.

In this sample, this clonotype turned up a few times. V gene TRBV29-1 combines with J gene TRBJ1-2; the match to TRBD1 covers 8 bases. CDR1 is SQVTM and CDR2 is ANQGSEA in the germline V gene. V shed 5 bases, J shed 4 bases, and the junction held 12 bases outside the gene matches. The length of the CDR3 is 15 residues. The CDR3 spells CSVRWTGQQSYGYTF. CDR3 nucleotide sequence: TGCAGCGTTCGCTGGACAGGGCAACAGTCCTATGGCTACACCTTC.

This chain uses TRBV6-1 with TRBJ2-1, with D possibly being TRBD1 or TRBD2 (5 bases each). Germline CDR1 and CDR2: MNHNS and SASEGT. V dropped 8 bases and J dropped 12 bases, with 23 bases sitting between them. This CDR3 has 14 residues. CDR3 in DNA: TGTGCCAGCGTCGAGGGGAGAACTCTAAACAGGCAGTTCTTC. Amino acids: CASVEGRTLNRQFF.

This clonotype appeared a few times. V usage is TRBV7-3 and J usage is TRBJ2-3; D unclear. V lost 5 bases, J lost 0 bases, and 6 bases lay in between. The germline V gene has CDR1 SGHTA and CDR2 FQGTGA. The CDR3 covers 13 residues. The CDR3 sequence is CASSEHSTDTQYF. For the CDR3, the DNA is TGTGCCAGCAGCGAACACAGCACAGATACGCAGTATTTT.

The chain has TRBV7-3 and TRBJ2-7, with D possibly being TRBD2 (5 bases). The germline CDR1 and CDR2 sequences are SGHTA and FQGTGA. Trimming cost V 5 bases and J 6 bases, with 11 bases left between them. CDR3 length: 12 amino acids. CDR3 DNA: TGTGCCAGCAGCCTAATCGGGGTCGAGCAGTACTTC. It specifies CASSLIGVEQYF.

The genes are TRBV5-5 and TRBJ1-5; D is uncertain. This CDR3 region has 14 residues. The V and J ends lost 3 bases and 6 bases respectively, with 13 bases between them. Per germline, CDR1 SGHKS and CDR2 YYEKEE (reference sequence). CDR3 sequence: CASSYLGVGQPQHF. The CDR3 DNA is TGTGCCAGCAGCTATCTTGGGGTGGGTCAGCCCCAGCATTTT. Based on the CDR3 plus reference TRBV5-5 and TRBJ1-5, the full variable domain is DAGVTQSPTHLIKTRGQQVTLRCSPISGHKSVSWYQQVLGQGPQFIFQYYEKEERGRGNFPDRFSARQFPNYSSELNVNALLLGDSALYLCASSYLGVGQPQHFGDGTRLSIL.

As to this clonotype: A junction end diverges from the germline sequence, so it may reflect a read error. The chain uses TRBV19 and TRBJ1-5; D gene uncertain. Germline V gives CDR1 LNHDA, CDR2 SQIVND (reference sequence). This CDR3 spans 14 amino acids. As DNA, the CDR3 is TGCGCCAGTAACCCCACACAGCCTAATCGGCCCCAGCATTTT. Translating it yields CASNPTQPNRPQHF.